The 21 T cell receptor beta chains listed next were all sequenced from one sample in a study of spatial heterogeneity in lung cancer. Each CDR3 protein gets one entry after TCRdb re-called the 5' RACE reads with MiXCR. Among 35,000 to 45,000 distinct CDR3 sequences listed, around 7.6% were seen once. Time point: blood at routine non-recurrence follow-up after resection. The source was PBMCs, collected at follow-up. The source of these receptors is a male donor with early-stage non-small cell lung cancer.

The table lists this clonotype with a few counts. This rearrangement joins TRBV6-1 to TRBJ1-2; D is ambiguous. CDR3 length: 13 residues. Trimming stripped 3 bases from V and 8 bases from J, with 13 bases between. Germline CDR1 reads MNHNS; CDR2 reads SASEGT. CDR3 region: CASSDPALGGYTF. CDR3 bases: TGTGCCAGCAGTGATCCGGCTTTAGGAGGCTACACCTTC.

The sample holds many counts of this clonotype. This chain links TRBV6-2 or TRBV6-3 with TRBJ2-1; TRBD1 matches at 11 bases. Trimming at V came to 6 bases and at J to 7 bases, leaving 14 bases not matched to a gene. This CDR3 contains 17 residues. CDR1 and CDR2 (germline): MNHEY, SVGEGT. The CDR3 DNA reads TGTGCCAGCAGAGCAGGTTTTGTTGGACAGGGGGCGAATGAGCAGTTCTTC. Amino acids: CASRAGFVGQGANEQFF.

This clonotype was seen repeatedly, ten times or more. This CDR3 reads CASSMGITGTAFYEQYF. In DNA, the CDR3 is TGTGCCAGTAGTATGGGAATCACCGGGACGGCTTTCTACGAGCAGTACTTC. The chain is built from TRBV19 and TRBJ2-7; either TRBD1 or TRBD2 may fit D (5 bases each). Germline CDR1 LNHDA, CDR2 SQIVND (reference sequence). The CDR3 totals 17 residues. Trimming cost V 3 bases and J 3 bases, with 21 bases left between them.

The chain combines TRBV5-4 with TRBJ2-3, with no clear D. Germline V gene lookup returns CDR1 SGHNT and CDR2 YYREEE (reference sequence). V shed 9 bases and J shed 4 bases, with 3 bases lying between them. This CDR3 region has 9 residues. The CDR3: CAIPDTQYF. The DNA of the CDR3 is TGTGCCATTCCAGATACGCAGTATTTT.

This clonotype was detected only a few times. The genes are TRBV7-8 and TRBJ1-1; tentatively, D is TRBD1 (6 bases). Germline lookup yields CDR1 SGHVS and CDR2 FQNEAQ. Trimming shortened V by 1 base and J by 6 bases, and 9 bases separated the two germline ends. This CDR3 has 13 residues. Here the CDR3 reads CASSLDSGAEAFF. CDR3 nucleotide sequence: TGTGCCAGCAGCTTAGACTCAGGGGCTGAAGCTTTCTTT. The entire variable domain, with the rest obtained from reference TRBV7-8 and TRBJ1-1, is as follows: GAGVSQSPRYKVAKRGQDVALRCDPISGHVSLFWYQQALGQGPEFLTYFQNEAQLDKSGLPSDRFFAERPEGSVSTLKIQRTQQEDSAVYLCASSLDSGAEAFFGQGTRLTVV.

This clonotype was recorded many times. The chain recombines TRBV6-1 with TRBJ1-2, with D perhaps TRBD1 (5 bases). Between the trimmed V and J ends, which lost 1 base and 5 bases, there was a span of 11 bases. In germline, CDR1 is MNHNS, CDR2 SASEGT. The CDR3 covers 14 residues. For the CDR3, the DNA is TGTGCCAGCAGTGAAGTGGCAGAGGGGTATGGCTACACCTTC. Translating it yields CASSEVAEGYGYTF.

This clonotype came up many times. The chain uses TRBV19 and TRBJ2-1; perhaps TRBD1 as D (6 bases). Per the germline V gene, CDR1 is LNHDA and CDR2 is SQIVND (reference sequence). This CDR3 is built from 13 residues. Trimming pared 5 bases from V and 4 bases from J, leaving 9 bases between. The CDR3 DNA follows: TGTGCCAGTAGTCGGACAGAATACAATGAGCAGTTCTTC. Its translation is CASSRTEYNEQFF.

This clonotype has at least ten counts. The chain couples TRBV11-2 to TRBJ2-3; D gene uncertain. Trimming removed 5 bases at V and 4 bases at J, with 10 bases between. Germline loops: CDR1 SGHAT, CDR2 FQNNGV. The CDR3 loop spans 13 amino acids. CDR3 sequence: CASSPPGSDTQYF. The CDR3 nucleotides are TGTGCCAGCAGCCCGCCCGGGTCAGATACGCAGTATTTT.

This clonotype has ten or more counts. The V gene is TRBV2, the J gene TRBJ2-4; D may correspond to TRBD1 or TRBD2 (5 bases each). V lost 10 bases, J lost 0 bases, and 16 bases lay in between. The CDR3 spans 15 residues. Germline lookup yields CDR1 SNHLY and CDR2 FYNNEI. CDR3 sequence reads: CAIKPGALAKNIQYF. The CDR3 coding sequence is TGTGCCATCAAACCCGGGGCCCTAGCCAAAAACATTCAGTACTTC.

This clonotype was seen many times. This rearrangement joins TRBV7-8 to TRBJ2-3; perhaps TRBD1 as D (5 bases). The ends were cut back, 5 bases at V and 10 bases at J, with 22 bases in the middle. Germline CDR1 reads SGHVS; CDR2 reads FQNEAQ. The CDR3 runs 15 residues. CDR3 in DNA: TGTGCCAGCAGCCCCGACAGACTTTCCAGTGGGGCGCAGTATTTT. This encodes CASSPDRLSSGAQYF.

This clonotype was detected ten times or more. The chain recombines TRBV30 with TRBJ1-3, with D tentatively TRBD1 (5 bases). The germline gives CDR1 GTSNPN, CDR2 SVGIG (reference sequence). The CDR3 runs 14 residues. The V and J ends lost 8 bases and 2 bases respectively, with 16 bases between them. Here the CDR3 reads CAGGIVPAGNTIYF. The CDR3 DNA reads as TGTGCCGGGGGAATAGTACCCGCTGGAAACACCATATATTTT.

V is TRBV2 and J is TRBJ2-7, with 7 bases lining up with TRBD2. There are 12 residues in the CDR3. CDR1 is SNHLY and CDR2 is FYNNEI in the germline V gene. V shed 6 bases and J 7 bases; nucleotides not matched to a gene: 6. CDR3 nucleotides: TGTGCCAGCAGAGGACTAGTTAGTGAGCAGTACTTC. This gives the protein CASRGLVSEQYF.

This clonotype was detected only a few times. The CDR3 nucleotides read TGTGCCAGCAGTGACTCGGGACATTACAATGAGCAGTTCTTC. Translated, it gives CASSDSGHYNEQFF. V gene TRBV25-1 combines with J gene TRBJ2-1, with D tentatively TRBD1 (6 bases). V gave up 3 bases and J gave up 4 bases, with 10 bases separating them. CDR1 MGHDK and CDR2 SYGVNS come from the germline V gene. The CDR3 has 14 amino acids.

This clonotype was detected ten times or more. The rearrangement joins TRBV13 to TRBJ2-1; a possible D gene is TRBD1 (6 bases). The V end was cut by 5 bases, the J end by 7 bases, with 9 bases between. Germline values: CDR1 PRHDT, CDR2 FYEKMQ (reference sequence). The CDR3 runs to 12 residues. The CDR3 spells CASSHRENEQFF. The CDR3 DNA sequence: TGTGCCAGCAGCCACAGGGAAAATGAGCAGTTCTTC.

This clonotype showed up many times. The chain has TRBV11-2 and TRBJ2-3, with unresolved D. The CDR3 covers 12 residues. Trimming pared 2 bases from V and 4 bases from J, leaving 4 bases between. Germline V gives CDR1 SGHAT, CDR2 FQNNGV. CDR3 sequence reads: CASSLLADTQYF. In DNA form, the CDR3 reads TGTGCCAGCAGCTTACTTGCAGATACGCAGTATTTT.

This clonotype was counted at least ten times. No DNA is shown, since the ends of the CDR3 on it are uncertain; the CDR3 is the one TCRdb lists. V gene TRBV9 combines with J gene TRBJ1-2. Inclusive of both ends, the CDR3 amounts to 12 amino acids. Germline CDR1 is SGDLS and CDR2 is YYNGEE. The CDR3 sequence: CASSVAEGAGTF.

There are many counts of this clonotype. This chain connects TRBV5-1 to TRBJ2-3; a possible D gene is TRBD2 (7 bases). The V end was cut by 6 bases, the J end by 5 bases, with 13 bases between. There are 13 residues in the CDR3. From germline, CDR1 is SGHRS and CDR2 YFSETQ. This CDR3 reads CASNGGQRDTQYF. CDR3 bases: TGCGCCAGCAACGGGGGGCAAAGAGATACGCAGTATTTT.

This clonotype showed up many times. The chain couples TRBV30 to TRBJ2-1; weak D call: TRBD2 (6 bases). Germline V lookup: CDR1 GTSNPN, CDR2 SVGIG (reference sequence). V dropped 2 bases and J dropped 4 bases, with 6 bases sitting between them. The CDR3 consists of 12 residues. The CDR3, as DNA: TGTGCCTGGAGTCGGGGGTACAATGAGCAGTTCTTC. This sequence encodes CAWSRGYNEQFF.

This clonotype was found many times. The V and J genes are TRBV6-1 and TRBJ1-1, with D uncertain. The V end lost 4 bases, the J end lost 3 bases, and 9 bases lay between the germline ends. The CDR3 spans 13 residues. Germline CDR1 is MNHNS and CDR2 is SASEGT. The CDR3 protein is CASSVKGDTEAFF. The CDR3 DNA reads TGTGCCAGCAGTGTCAAGGGAGACACTGAAGCTTTCTTT.

This clonotype was counted many times. The chain links TRBV6-5 to TRBJ2-7, with D possibly TRBD1 on 6 matching bases. From germline, CDR1 is MNHEY and CDR2 SVGAGI. The CDR3 is 14 amino acids. V lost 4 bases to trimming and J lost 2 bases, with 12 bases between them. Written as DNA, the CDR3 is TGTGCCAGCAGTTCCTACAGGGAAACCTACGAGCAGTACTTC. This gives the protein CASSSYRETYEQYF.

In this sample, this clonotype turned up many times. The V call is TRBV7-9, the J call TRBJ1-5, with D perhaps TRBD1 (5 bases). The CDR3 runs 14 residues. In germline, CDR1 is SEHNR, CDR2 FQNEAQ (reference sequence). V lost 5 bases, J lost 6 bases, and 14 bases lay in between. The CDR3 coding sequence is TGTGCCAGCAGCACAGGACCCGGGGGTCAGCCCCAGCATTTT. Translating gives CASSTGPGGQPQHF.